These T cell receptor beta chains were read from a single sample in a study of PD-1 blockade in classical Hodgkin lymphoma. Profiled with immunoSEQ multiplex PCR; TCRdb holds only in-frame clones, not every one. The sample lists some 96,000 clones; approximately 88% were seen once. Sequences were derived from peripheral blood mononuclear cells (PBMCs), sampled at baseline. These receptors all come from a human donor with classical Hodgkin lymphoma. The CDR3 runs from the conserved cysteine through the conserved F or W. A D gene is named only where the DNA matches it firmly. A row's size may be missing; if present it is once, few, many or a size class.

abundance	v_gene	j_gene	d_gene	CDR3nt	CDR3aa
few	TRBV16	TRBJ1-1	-	TGTGCCAGCACCCTCGGCAGGGTCGCTTTCTTT	CASTLGRVAFF
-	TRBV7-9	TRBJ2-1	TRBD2	TGTGCCAGCAGACCTAGCGGGAGGGCGTCTGGTGAGCAGTTCTTC	CASRPSGRASGEQFF
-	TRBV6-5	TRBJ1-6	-	TGTGCCAGCAGTACGAATAATTCACCCCTCCACTTT	CASSTNNSPLHF
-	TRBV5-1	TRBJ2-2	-	TGCGCCAGCAGATATTCCCGGGTCGCGTCGGGGGAGCTGTTTTTT	CASRYSRVASGELFF
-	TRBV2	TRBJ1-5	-	TGTGCCAGCAGTGAAGGAGGTTCCCGGCCCCAGCATTTT	CASSEGGSRPQHF
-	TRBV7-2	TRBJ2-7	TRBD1	TGTGCCAGCAGCCATGACAGGGGGCCGTACGAGCAGTACTTC	CASSHDRGPYEQYF
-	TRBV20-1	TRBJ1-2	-	TGCAGTGCCGGGGGATACGGGGGCTACACCTTC	CSAGGYGGYTF
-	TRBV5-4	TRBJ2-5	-	TGTGCCTCCGGGCCGCAAGGGAGGGAGACCCAGTACTTC	CASGPQGRETQYF
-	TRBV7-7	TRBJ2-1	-	TGTGCCAGCAGTCCCGACCTAGCCTCCTACAATGAGCAGTTCTTC	CASSPDLASYNEQFF
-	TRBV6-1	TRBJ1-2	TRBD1	TGTGCCAGCAGCCAACAGGGGGGTGTCTATGGCTACACCTTC	CASSQQGGVYGYTF
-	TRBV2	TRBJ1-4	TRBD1	TGTGCCAGCAGTGAAGAGGGGGCCGGCCTGAAACTGTTTTTT	CASSEEGAGLKLFF
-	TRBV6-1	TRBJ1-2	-	TGTGCCAGCAGTGAAAGGGGGGGCAGCTATGGCTACACCTTC	CASSERGGSYGYTF
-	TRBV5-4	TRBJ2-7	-	TGTGCCAGCAGCCCAACAGTGAGCTCCTACGAGCAGTACTTC	CASSPTVSSYEQYF
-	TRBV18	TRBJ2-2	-	TGTGCCAGCTCACCAAGTCTTTCGAACACCGGGGAGCTGTTTTTT	CASSPSLSNTGELFF
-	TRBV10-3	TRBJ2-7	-	TGTGCCATCAGTGAGTCGGGCAGGGGTGGATTATACGAGCAGTACTTC	CAISESGRGGLYEQYF
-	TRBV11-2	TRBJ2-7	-	TGTGCCAGCAGCCCCATGTCGCAGTACCACAGGGCAAAATCCTACGAGCAGTACTTC	CASSPMSQYHRAKSYEQYF
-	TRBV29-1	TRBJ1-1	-	TGCAGCGCCCCCGGCGGCCCCAATGTCGGCACTGAAGCTTTCTTT	CSAPGGPNVGTEAFF
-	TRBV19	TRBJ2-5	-	TGTGCCAGTAGTTACCTAGCCCAAGAGACCCAGTACTTC	CASSYLAQETQYF
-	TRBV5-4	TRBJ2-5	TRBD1	TGTGCCAGCAGCCTCCCGGGACAGCAAGAGACCCAGTACTTC	CASSLPGQQETQYF
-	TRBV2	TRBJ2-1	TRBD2	TGTGCCAGCGGTCGGACTAGCGGGACCTACAATGAGCAGTTCTTC	CASGRTSGTYNEQFF
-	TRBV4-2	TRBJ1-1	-	TGTGCCAGCAGCCAAGATGCAGGGCCCTCTGAAGCTTTCTTT	CASSQDAGPSEAFF
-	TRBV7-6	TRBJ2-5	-	TGTGCCAGCTCAGGCCCGTCCCGTGAGACCCAGTACTTC	CASSGPSRETQYF
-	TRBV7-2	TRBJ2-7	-	TGTGCCAGCAGCCCCCCCCGGCCCTTTGCAGGGGAGCAGTACTTC	CASSPPRPFAGEQYF
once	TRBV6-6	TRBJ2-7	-	TGTGCCAGCAGTTATCAGCCAGGCGAGCAGTACTTC	CASSYQPGEQYF
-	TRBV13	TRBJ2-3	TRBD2	TGTGCCAGCAGCTTGACCCTAGCGGGAGGGACAGATACGCAGTATTTT	CASSLTLAGGTDTQYF
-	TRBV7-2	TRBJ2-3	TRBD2	TGTGCCAGCAGCACGCCCCCCGGACTAGCGGGAGGACCAGATACGCAGTATTTT	CASSTPPGLAGGPDTQYF
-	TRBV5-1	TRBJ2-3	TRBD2	TGCGCCAGCAGCTTGGTGACTAGCTACGATACGCAGTATTTT	CASSLVTSYDTQYF
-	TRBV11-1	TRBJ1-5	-	TGTGCCAGCAGCAAATGGGTAAATCAGCCCCAGCATTTT	CASSKWVNQPQHF
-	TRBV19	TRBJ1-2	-	TGTGCCAGTAGTATTAACGACTATGGCTACACCTTC	CASSINDYGYTF
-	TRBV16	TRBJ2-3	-	TGTGCCAGCAGCCCGTCGTTGGGGACTGGTACGCAGTATTTT	CASSPSLGTGTQYF
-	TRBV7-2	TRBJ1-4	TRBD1	TGTGCCAGCAGCCCTCGGGACAGGGGGGTTGAAAAACTGTTTTTT	CASSPRDRGVEKLFF
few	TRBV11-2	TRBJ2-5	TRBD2	TGTGCCAGCAGCTTAGATGGCGGGGGAGAGACCCAGTACTTC	CASSLDGGGETQYF
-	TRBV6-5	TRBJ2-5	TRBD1	TGTGCCAGTGGGGAGGAGGGACAGGGAGGAGAGACCCAGTACTTC	CASGEEGQGGETQYF
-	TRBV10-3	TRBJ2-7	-	TGTGCCACCCAACTGCGGCAGCCTGACGAGCAGTACTTC	CATQLRQPDEQYF
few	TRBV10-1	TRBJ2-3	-	TGCGCCAGCAGTGATTCCCCCCTTGCGCAGTATTTT	CASSDSPLAQYF
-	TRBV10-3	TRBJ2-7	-	TGTGCCATCAGTGAGTCGAGGCCAGGGGAGCAGTACTTC	CAISESRPGEQYF
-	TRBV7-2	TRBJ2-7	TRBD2	TGTGCCAGCAGTCGTGCTAGCGGTAACCTTAGGAGCTCCTACGAGCAGTACTTC	CASSRASGNLRSSYEQYF
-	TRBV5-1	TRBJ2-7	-	TGCGCCAGCAGCTTTGGGACTGGAGGGGGTGAGCAGTACTTC	CASSFGTGGGEQYF
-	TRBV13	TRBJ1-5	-	TGTGCCAGCAGCTTTTCGGGGGGTTGCAATCAGCCCCAGCATTTT	CASSFSGGCNQPQHF
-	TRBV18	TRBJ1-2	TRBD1	TGTGCCAGCTCACCACCCGCAACAGGGGCCCCTGGCGGCTACACCTTC	CASSPPATGAPGGYTF
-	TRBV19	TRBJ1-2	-	TGTGCCAGTATTTCGCCGGGGACCGTCTATGGCTACACCTTC	CASISPGTVYGYTF
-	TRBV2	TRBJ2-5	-	TGTGCCACACGTCCCGACCCACCCGCCGGGACCCAGTACTTC	CATRPDPPAGTQYF
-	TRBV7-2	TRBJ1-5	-	TGTGCCAGCAGCTTAGAAGGGACCGGGAATCAGCCCCAGCATTTT	CASSLEGTGNQPQHF
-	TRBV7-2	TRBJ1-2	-	TGTGCCAGCAGCCCGGACACAACCTATGGCTACACCTTC	CASSPDTTYGYTF
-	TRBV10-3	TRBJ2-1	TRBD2	TGTGCCATCAGTGAGTTAGCTAGCGGGAGCTCGTTCTTC	CAISELASGSSFF
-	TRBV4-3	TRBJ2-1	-	TGCGCCAGCAGCCCTCAGTGGGGTCTTGGGAATGAGCAGTTCTTC	CASSPQWGLGNEQFF
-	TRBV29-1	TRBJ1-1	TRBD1	TGCAGCGCTTCTACTGACAGGGTGGGCACTGAAGCTTTCTTT	CSASTDRVGTEAFF
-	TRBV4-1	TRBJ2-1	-	TGCGCCAGCAGCCAAGATCTGGATAGCGCGGCCTCCTACAATGAGCAGTTCTTC	CASSQDLDSAASYNEQFF
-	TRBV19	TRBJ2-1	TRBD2	TGTGCCAGTAGTTTTAGCGGGAGCTTAGGGGAGCAGTTCTTC	CASSFSGSLGEQFF
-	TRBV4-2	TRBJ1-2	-	TGTGCCAGCAGCCTAGGATACAGGGAGGCTAACTATGGCTACACCTTC	CASSLGYREANYGYTF
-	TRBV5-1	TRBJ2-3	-	TGCGCCAGCAGGGGTTCCACCCCGGTGGATACGCAGTATTTT	CASRGSTPVDTQYF
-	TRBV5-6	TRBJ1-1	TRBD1	TGTGCCAGCAGCTTGATCGGGTGGGGGACAGAGAACACTGAAGCTTTCTTT	CASSLIGWGTENTEAFF
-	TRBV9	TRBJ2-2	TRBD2	TGTGCCAGCAGCGTAGCTAGCGGAGCCACCGGGGAGCTGTTTTTT	CASSVASGATGELFF
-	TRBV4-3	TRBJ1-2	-	TGCGCCAGCAGCCCAGAGATCACAGAGCACTATGGCTACACCTTC	CASSPEITEHYGYTF
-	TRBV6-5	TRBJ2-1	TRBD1	TGTGCCAGCAGTTACGGACAGGGGGCGAATGAGCAGTTCTTC	CASSYGQGANEQFF
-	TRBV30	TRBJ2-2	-	TGTGCCTGGTCTGAATTGGCCCGCACCGGGGAGCTGTTTTTT	CAWSELARTGELFF
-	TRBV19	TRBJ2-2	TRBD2	TGTGCCAGTAGCGGCTTAGCGGGAGGCGGCGGCGGGGAGCTGTTTTTT	CASSGLAGGGGGELFF
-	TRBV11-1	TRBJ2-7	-	TGTGCCAGCACCTCAGAATCGGGGTACGAGCAGTACTTC	CASTSESGYEQYF
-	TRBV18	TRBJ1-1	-	TGTGCCAGCTCACCAAAGGATTTGGGACAGAACACTGAAGCTTTCTTT	CASSPKDLGQNTEAFF
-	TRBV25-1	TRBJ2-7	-	TGTGCCAGCAAGAACGACGAGGGAGCCTACGAGCAGTACTTC	CASKNDEGAYEQYF